This entry lists 3 T cell receptor beta chains sequenced from one sample in a study of siplizumab effects on memory and regulatory T cells. The data were produced by immunoSEQ multiplex PCR, yet TCRdb's version contains in-frame clones alone and is incomplete. This table holds some 120,000 clones, roughly 93% found once. Sequencing was performed on non-Treg CD4+ T cells sorted from blood. The source is a human donor in good health.

The gene calls are TRBV19 and TRBJ2-5; D might be TRBD1 (5 bases). The ends were cut back, 4 bases at V and 1 base at J, with 10 bases in the middle. From germline, CDR1 is LNHDA and CDR2 SQIVND (reference sequence). CDR3 length: 14 amino acids. The CDR3 region is CASSTRQTQETQYF. CDR3 bases: TGTGCCAGTAGTACCCGACAGACCCAAGAGACCCAGTACTTC. Full variable domain (missing parts from reference TRBV19 and TRBJ2-5): DGGITQSPKYLFRKEGQNVTLSCEQNLNHDAMYWYRQDPGQGLRLIYYSQIVNDFQKGDIAEGYSVSREKKESFPLTVTSAQKNPTAFYLCASSTRQTQETQYFGPGTRLLVL.

This chain links TRBV5-1 with TRBJ1-2, with 7 bases that match TRBD1. The trim removed 2 bases at V and 9 bases at J, leaving 4 bases unmatched. Germline V gene sequence: CDR1 SGHRS, CDR2 YFSETQ. The CDR3 totals 12 residues. The DNA of the CDR3 is TGCGCCAGCAGCTTTAGACAGGGTAGCTACACCTTC. Residues: CASSFRQGSYTF. Full variable domain (outside the CDR3, taken from reference TRBV5-1 and TRBJ1-2): KAGVTQTPRYLIKTRGQQVTLSCSPISGHRSVSWYQQTPGQGLQFLFEYFSETQRNKGNFPGRFSGRQFSNSRSEMNVSTLELGDSALYLCASSFRQGSYTFGSGTRLTVV.

The chain links TRBV7-3 to TRBJ2-3; the D gene is possibly TRBD1 (6 bases). V lost 5 bases to trimming and J lost 4 bases, with 13 bases between them. The CDR3 runs to 14 residues. Per the germline V gene, CDR1 is SGHTA and CDR2 is FQGTGA. The CDR3, as DNA: TGTGCCAGCAGCGCCCCAGGGGCCCCAGATACGCAGTATTTT. Protein product: CASSAPGAPDTQYF.